A single sample is the source of the 5 T cell receptor beta chains below, sequenced in a study of T cell repertoires in cytomegalovirus infection. Their target antigens are unknown. One entry per CDR3 protein results from TCRdb running MiXCR on the reads. The sample holds approximately 990,000 distinct CDR3 sequences, approximately 31% seen once. The material sequenced was cultured CD8+ T cells from PBMCs, taken from culture after CMV antigen stimulation. Receptors were obtained from a human donor in good health (CMV status not recorded). Some clones in this sample may be carry-over from other donors' samples.

This clonotype was seen a handful of times. The chain recombines TRBV12-3 or TRBV12-4 with TRBJ1-6; possibly TRBD1 for D (5 bases). The CDR3 has 17 residues. The V end lost 2 bases, the J end lost 3 bases, and 14 bases lay between the germline ends. This CDR3 is CASSLFGTQGYNSPLHF. The DNA for the CDR3 is TGTGCCAGCAGTTTATTCGGGACCCAGGGCTATAATTCACCCCTCCACTTT.

V gene TRBV7-9 combines with J gene TRBJ2-1, with D possibly being TRBD2 (7 bases). Trimming removed 1 base from V and 3 bases from J, with 16 bases in between. From germline, CDR1 is SEHNR and CDR2 FQNEAQ (reference sequence). This CDR3 is 17 amino acids long. The CDR3 loop reads CASSLEMWGGHYNEQFF. The CDR3 region has the DNA TGTGCCAGCAGCTTAGAAATGTGGGGGGGACACTACAATGAGCAGTTCTTC.

This chain connects TRBV28 to TRBJ1-5; D perhaps matches TRBD1 (6 bases). The CDR3 loop spans 14 amino acids. Trimming took 4 bases from V and 7 from J, leaving 14 bases between them. Germline values: CDR1 MDHEN, CDR2 SYDVKM. CDR3 sequence (DNA): TGTGCCAGCAGTTGGTCAGGGGAAGGACAGCCCCAGCATTTT. Protein: CASSWSGEGQPQHF.

This clonotype was found many times. The V gene is TRBV28, the J gene TRBJ2-7; 7 bases map to TRBD1. The CDR3 runs 15 residues. V lost 6 bases and J lost 0; bases outside the gene matches: 8. The germline gives CDR1 MDHEN, CDR2 SYDVKM. In nucleotides, the CDR3 is TGTGCCAGCAGCCCCGACAGGGAGAGCTCCTACGAGCAGTACGTC. It codes for CASSPDRESSYEQYV.

The chain recombines TRBV11-2 with TRBJ2-5; D gene uncertain. From germline, CDR1 is SGHAT and CDR2 FQNNGV. The CDR3 is 12 amino acids. Trimming left V 8 bases short and J 3 bases short, with 10 bases between. The chain's CDR3 is CASLEEKETQYF. The CDR3, as DNA: TGTGCCAGCCTCGAGGAGAAAGAGACCCAGTACTTC.